This entry lists 12 T cell receptor beta chains sequenced from one sample in a study of blood T cell repertoires in COVID-19. Only in-frame clones appear in the TCRdb table, and some are missing; sequencing was by immunoSEQ multiplex PCR. The sample shows tens of thousands of clones, around 83% of them seen only once. The sequencing sample was made of peripheral blood. The receptors originated from a human donor in a cohort sampled during active COVID-19.

The chain combines TRBV27 with TRBJ2-3; D gene ambiguous. Trimming left V 4 bases short and J 0 bases short, with 14 bases between. CDR3 length: 16 amino acids. From germline, CDR1 is MNHEY and CDR2 SMNVEV (reference sequence). The CDR3 DNA follows: TGTGCCAGCAGTTCCGTACAGATATCTAGCACAGATACGCAGTATTTT. Protein: CASSSVQISSTDTQYF.

The chain uses TRBV9 and TRBJ2-1; 7 bases are shared with TRBD2. Per the germline V gene, CDR1 is SGDLS and CDR2 is YYNGEE. V shed 3 bases, J shed 3 bases, and the junction held 6 bases outside the gene matches. This CDR3 contains 15 residues. CDR3 nucleotides: TGTGCCAGCAGCGCGTTAGGGGACTACTACAATGAGCAGTTCTTC. This translates into CASSALGDYYNEQFF.

This chain uses TRBV25-1 with TRBJ2-6, with 7 bases matching TRBD1. V dropped 5 bases and J dropped 1; count of bases not matched to a gene: 2. The germline CDR1 and CDR2 sequences are MGHDK and SYGVNS. The CDR3 totals 15 residues. The DNA of the CDR3 is TGTGCCAGCAGTACGGACAGGTCTGGGGCCAACGTCCTGACTTTC. Protein product: CASSTDRSGANVLTF. Filled out from reference TRBV25-1 and TRBJ2-6, the complete variable domain reads EADIYQTPRYLVIGTGKKITLECSQTMGHDKMYWYQQDPGMELHLIHYSYGVNSTEKGDLSSESTVSRIRTEHFPLTLESARPSHTSQYLCASSTDRSGANVLTFGAGSRLTVL.

The chain combines TRBV10-3 with TRBJ2-1, with D tentatively TRBD2 (6 bases). Germline loops: CDR1 ENHRY, CDR2 SYGVKD. This CDR3 has 14 residues. V shed 0 bases and J shed 4 bases, with 7 bases lying between them. The CDR3 here is CAISESGLYNEQFF. As DNA, the CDR3 is TGTGCCATCAGTGAGTCGGGACTGTACAATGAGCAGTTCTTC.

The V and J genes are TRBV6-6 and TRBJ1-3; D is unresolved. This CDR3 spans 12 amino acids. The V end lost 7 bases, the J end lost 0 bases, and 4 bases lay between the germline ends. Looked up from germline, CDR1 is MNHNY and CDR2 is SVGAGI (reference sequence). For the CDR3, the DNA is TGTGCCAGCACCCACTCTGGAAACACCATATATTTT. This codes for CASTHSGNTIYF.

The chain joins TRBV24-1 to TRBJ2-3, with D tentatively TRBD2 (6 bases). The CDR3 contains 14 residues. The V end lost 9 bases, the J end lost 0 bases, and 12 bases lay between the germline ends. The V gene's germline CDR1 is KGHDR and CDR2 SFDVKD. The CDR3 spells CATAGTGSTDTQYF. CDR3 DNA sequence: TGTGCCACCGCCGGGACTGGAAGCACAGATACGCAGTATTTT.

The chain couples TRBV18 to TRBJ1-4, with TRBD1 as a possible D gene (6 bases). V was clipped by 3 bases and J by 8 bases, with 13 bases between them. This CDR3 region has 14 residues. CDR1 and CDR2 (germline): KGHSH, LQKENI. DNA for the CDR3: TGTGCCAGCTCACCTCAGGGGCGCGGGGAAAAACTGTTTTTT. Encoded protein: CASSPQGRGEKLFF.

This clone was detected once. The chain uses TRBV6-6 and TRBJ2-4; 9 bases map to TRBD1. The ends lost 5 bases at V and 8 bases at J; junction bases unmatched: 10. This CDR3 spans 15 amino acids. Germline V gene data show CDR1 as MNHNY and CDR2 as SVGAGI (reference sequence). The CDR3 is CASSPLTGGKDIQYF. CDR3 coding DNA: TGTGCCAGCAGTCCCCTGACAGGGGGGAAGGACATTCAGTACTTC.

The chain employs TRBV7-9 and TRBJ2-3, with D possibly TRBD2 on 5 matching bases. Trimming took off 5 bases at V and 0 bases at J, with 15 bases between the two ends. Germline values: CDR1 SEHNR, CDR2 FQNEAQ (reference sequence). CDR3 size: 16 residues. The CDR3 bases are TGTGCCAGCAGCCCGAGCGGCAAACGCAGCACAGATACGCAGTATTTT. Its protein is CASSPSGKRSTDTQYF.

The V gene is TRBV19, the J gene TRBJ1-1; no clear D gene. This CDR3 contains 13 residues. Trimming removed 5 bases at V and 2 bases at J, with 9 bases between. Looked up from germline, CDR1 is LNHDA and CDR2 is SQIVND (reference sequence). CDR3 coding DNA: TGTGCCAGTAGTCTCCGGGGTAACACTGAAGCTTTCTTT. Amino acid sequence: CASSLRGNTEAFF.

The V gene is TRBV18, the J gene TRBJ2-1; the match to TRBD1 covers 10 bases. There are 16 residues in the CDR3. With V trimmed by 0 bases and J by 6 bases, 5 bases remained unmatched. Germline CDR1 and CDR2: KGHSH and LQKENI. In nucleotides, the CDR3 is TGTGCCAGCTCACCACCGGGACAGGGGATAAGCAATGAGCAGTTCTTC. Amino acids: CASSPPGQGISNEQFF.

The V call is TRBV30, the J call TRBJ1-2, with D hard to call. Germline CDR1 GTSNPN, CDR2 SVGIG (reference sequence). Trimming took 6 bases from V and 4 from J, leaving 6 bases between them. CDR3 length equals 10 residues. The chain's CDR3 is CACRSYGYTF. The CDR3, as DNA: TGTGCCTGTAGAAGCTATGGCTACACCTTC.